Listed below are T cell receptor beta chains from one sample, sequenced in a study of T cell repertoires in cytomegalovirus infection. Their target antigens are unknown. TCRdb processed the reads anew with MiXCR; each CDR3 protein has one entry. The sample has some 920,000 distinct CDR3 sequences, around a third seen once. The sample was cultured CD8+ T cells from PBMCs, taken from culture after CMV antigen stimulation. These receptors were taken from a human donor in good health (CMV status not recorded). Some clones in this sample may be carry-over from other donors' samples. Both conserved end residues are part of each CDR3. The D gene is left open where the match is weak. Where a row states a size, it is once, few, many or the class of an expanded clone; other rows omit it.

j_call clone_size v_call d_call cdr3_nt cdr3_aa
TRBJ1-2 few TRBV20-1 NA TGCAGTGAAGAGACAGCCTATGGCTACACCTTC CSEETAYGYTF
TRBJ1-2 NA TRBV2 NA TGTGCCAGCACCGTGAACTATGGCTACACCTTC CASTVNYGYTF
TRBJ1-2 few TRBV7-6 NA TGTGCCAGCAGCTCCCCCGGACAACGTAACTATGGCTACACCTTC CASSSPGQRNYGYTF
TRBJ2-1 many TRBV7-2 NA TGTGCCAGCAGCCCAGGGGTTGCCTACAATGAGCAGTTCTTC CASSPGVAYNEQFF
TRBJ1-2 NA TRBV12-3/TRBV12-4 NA TGTGCCAGCAGGCCCCGGGGTAATAACTATGGCTACACCTTC CASRPRGNNYGYTF
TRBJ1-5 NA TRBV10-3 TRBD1 TGTGCCATCAGTGAGGCGGGACAGGGGGATAAGCCCCAGCATTTT CAISEAGQGDKPQHF
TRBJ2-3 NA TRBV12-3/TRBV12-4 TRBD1 TGTGCCAGCAGGCGACAGGGGATTAGCACAGATACGCAGTATTTT CASRRQGISTDTQYF
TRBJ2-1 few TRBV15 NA TGTGCCACCAGCAGGGAGGACTGGGATGAGCAGTTCTTC CATSREDWDEQFF
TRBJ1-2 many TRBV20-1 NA TGCAGTGCTAGAGAACCGCCTCCGGACGCAGCTAACTATGGCTACACCTTC CSAREPPPDAANYGYTF
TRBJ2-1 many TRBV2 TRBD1 TGTGCCAGCAGTGAGGGGACAGGGGCGTACAATGAGCAGTTCTTC CASSEGTGAYNEQFF
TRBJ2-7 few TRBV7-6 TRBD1 TGTGCCAGCAGCTTGGGGATGGGACAGGGGTTCGAAGAGCAGTACTTC CASSLGMGQGFEEQYF
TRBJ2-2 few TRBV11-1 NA TGTGCCAGCACCTGGGGATCGAACACCGGGGAGCTGTTTTTT CASTWGSNTGELFF
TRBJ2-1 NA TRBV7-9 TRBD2 TGTGCCAGCAGCTTTGAGACTAGCGGGCATTACAATGAGCAGTTCTTC CASSFETSGHYNEQFF
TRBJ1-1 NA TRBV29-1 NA TGCAGCGTACCAGGAGAGAACACTGAAGCTTTCTTT CSVPGENTEAFF
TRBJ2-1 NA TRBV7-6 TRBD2 TGTGTCAGCAGCCAGGGCTCTAGCGGGGCCTACAATGAGCAGTTCTTC CVSSQGSSGAYNEQFF
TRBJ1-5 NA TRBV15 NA TGTGCCACCAGCAGAGATTTAGGGGGTCGGCAGCCCCAGCATTTT CATSRDLGGRQPQHF
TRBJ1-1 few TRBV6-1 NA TGTGCCAGCAGTGAGGTAGGAAGACTTGAAGCTTTCTTT CASSEVGRLEAFF
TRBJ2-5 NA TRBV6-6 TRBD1 TGTGCCAGCAGTTACGGAGTATGGACAGGGGAGACCCAGTACTTC CASSYGVWTGETQYF
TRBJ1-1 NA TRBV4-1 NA TGCGCCAGCAGCCAAGAGGGGACCTGGGGGACTGAAGCTTTCTTT CASSQEGTWGTEAFF
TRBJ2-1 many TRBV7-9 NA TGTGCCAGCAGCCCTACCGGGACAGAGCAGTTCTTC CASSPTGTEQFF